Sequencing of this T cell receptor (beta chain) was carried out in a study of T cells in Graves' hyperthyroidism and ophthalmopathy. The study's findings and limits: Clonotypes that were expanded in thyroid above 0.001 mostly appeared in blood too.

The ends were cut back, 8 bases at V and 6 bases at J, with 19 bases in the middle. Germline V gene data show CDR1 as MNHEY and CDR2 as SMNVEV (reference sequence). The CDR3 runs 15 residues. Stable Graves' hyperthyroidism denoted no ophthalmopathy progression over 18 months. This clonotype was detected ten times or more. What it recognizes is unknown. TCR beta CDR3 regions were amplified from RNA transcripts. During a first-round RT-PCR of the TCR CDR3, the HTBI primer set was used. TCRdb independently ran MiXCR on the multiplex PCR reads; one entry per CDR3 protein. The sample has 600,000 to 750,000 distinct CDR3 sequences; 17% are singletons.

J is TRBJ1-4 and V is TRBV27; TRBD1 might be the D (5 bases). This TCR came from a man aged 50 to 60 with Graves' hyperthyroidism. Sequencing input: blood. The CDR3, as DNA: TGTGCCAGCGGGTTCTCGGGACTGGAATATGAAAAACTGTTTTTT. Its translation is CASGFSGLEYEKLFF. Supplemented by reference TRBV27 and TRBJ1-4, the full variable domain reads EAQVTQNPRYLITVTGKKLTVTCSQNMNHEYMSWYRQDPGLGLRQIYYSMNVEVTDKGDVPEGYKVSRKEKRNFPLILESPSPNQTSLYFCASGFSGLEYEKLFFGSGTQLSVL.